This T cell receptor (beta chain) was documented in a study of cytomegalovirus exposure and HLA in healthy donors. In regard to this clone: Its antigen is still unknown.

TCRdb keeps only in-frame clones here, not all; method: immunoSEQ multiplex PCR. The table lists around 52,000 clones, approximately 93% of them singletons. Overall study findings and caveats: It was approximately 150 TCR beta chains that were listed as cytomegalovirus-associated.

CDR1 and CDR2 from the germline V gene are SGHRS and YFSETQ. Trimming removed 4 bases at V and 7 bases at J, with 14 bases between. The CDR3 covers 14 residues. The chain is built from TRBV5-1 and TRBJ1-4, with D uncertain. The sample taken for sequencing was PBMCs. This TCR derives from a woman aged 18-29 years in good health and CMV-seronegative. The CDR3 DNA reads TGCGCCAGCAGCCCGTCCGGAGGGAGTGAAAAACTGTTTTTT. Translated, it gives CASSPSGGSEKLFF.